The present entry profiles one T cell receptor (beta chain) with its context. These data belong to a study of blood T cell repertoires in COVID-19. Study details: Sites in the United States, Italy and Spain provided acute and convalescent COVID-19 samples. From T cells, B-cell-depleted T cells, or PBMCs came the material, which was cDNA or gDNA.

Source study methods: Scientists estimated how many nucleated cells there were by amplifying reference gene primers. Assay used: immunoSEQ multiplex PCR; TCRdb lists only in-frame clones, some missing. The DNA was the basis for D and trimming; V, J and clone size are from that table. The table includes nearly 55,000 clones, around 90% detected once. This receptor was taken from a woman aged 55-69 years with active or convalescent COVID-19. The sample taken for sequencing was peripheral blood.

The CDR3 protein is CASSYSRGVAKNIQYF. The DNA for the CDR3 is TGTGCCAGCAGCTACTCCCGGGGGGTGGCCAAAAACATTCAGTACTTC. The V gene is TRBV5-4, the J gene TRBJ2-4; 7 bases agree with TRBD2. The CDR3 loop spans 16 amino acids. Looked up from germline, CDR1 is SGHNT and CDR2 is YYREEE (reference sequence). The trim removed 3 bases at V and 1 base at J, leaving 7 bases unmatched.